This T cell receptor (beta chain) was identified in a study of cytomegalovirus exposure and HLA in healthy donors. This clone came up a few times. Losses at the gene ends were 4 bases for V and 1 base for J; bases not matched to a gene: 4. This CDR3 is built from 15 residues. The germline V gene has CDR1 LGHNA and CDR2 YNFKEQ. A multiplex PCR was run with 60 Vbeta primers and 13 Jbeta primers. Only in-frame clones appear in the TCRdb table, and some are missing; sequencing was by immunoSEQ multiplex PCR. Of 98,000 or so clones listed, approximately 80% were seen once; the top ten hold under 2%. The TCR comes from a woman between 40 and 50 years old in good health and CMV-seronegative. The chain has TRBV4-2 and TRBJ1-5; 7 nucleotides align to TRBD1. The sequenced material came from PBMCs. Here the CDR3 DNA reads TGTGCCAGCAGCCCCGACAGGGTCAGCAATCAGCCCCAGCATTTT. Its translation: CASSPDRVSNQPQHF.